The 10 T cell receptor beta chains below come from one sample, sequenced in a study of cytomegalovirus exposure and HLA in healthy donors. In the PCR, 60 Vbeta and 13 Jbeta primers were used. Profiling relied on immunoSEQ multiplex PCR, and the TCRdb table lists in-frame clones only, not all of them. Of about 190,000 clones in the sample, about nine tenths were seen once. Input material: PBMCs. These receptors were obtained from a boy under 10 years old in good health and CMV-seronegative.

This clone came up a few times. The chain is built from TRBV10-3 and TRBJ1-1, with 7 bases identical to TRBD1. V shed 7 bases and J 6 bases; nucleotides not matched to a gene: 2. CDR3 length equals 11 residues. In germline, CDR1 is ENHRY, CDR2 SYGVKD. In DNA, the CDR3 is TGTGCCATCAAGGGGACAGCTGAAGCTTTCTTT. As protein: CAIKGTAEAFF.

The chain carries TRBV5-4 and TRBJ2-1; 8 bases agree with TRBD1. This CDR3 contains 15 residues. Germline V gene lookup returns CDR1 SGHNT and CDR2 YYREEE (reference sequence). V lost 3 bases to trimming and J lost 0 bases; unmatched junction nucleotides: 2. CDR3 sequence: CASSSGQGSYNEQFF. CDR3 in DNA: TGTGCCAGCAGCTCCGGACAGGGCTCCTACAATGAGCAGTTCTTC.

The gene calls are TRBV23-1 and TRBJ2-5, with TRBD1 identical over 8 bases. TRBV23-1 is annotated as an ORF whose role is uncertain. Trimming at V came to 2 bases and at J to 0 bases, leaving 5 bases not matched to a gene. The CDR3 loop spans 16 amino acids. As DNA, the CDR3 is TGCGCCAGCAGTCAACGGGACAGGAGCTACCAAGAGACCCAGTACTTC. Residues: CASSQRDRSYQETQYF.

The chain carries TRBV27 and TRBJ2-1; 8 positions match TRBD2. The V gene's germline CDR1 is MNHEY and CDR2 SMNVEV (reference sequence). Germline trimming cut 5 bases from V and 7 bases from J; bases unmatched to any gene: 4. The CDR3 length is 13 residues. The CDR3 DNA reads TGTGCCAGCAGTCCCGGGACTAGTAATGAGCAGTTCTTC. This encodes CASSPGTSNEQFF.

This chain connects TRBV6-5 to TRBJ1-1; 7 bases line up with TRBD1. Germline loops: CDR1 MNHEY, CDR2 SVGAGI. The CDR3 totals 13 residues. V trimming: 5 bases; J trimming: 11 bases; junction bases outside the gene matches: 11. DNA for the CDR3: TGTGCCAGCAGTGTAACCCTCGACAGGGAGGCTTTCTTT. Translating it yields CASSVTLDREAFF.

Of note for this clone: No conserved phenylalanine or tryptophan is present at the end of the CDR3, so a read error is the likely explanation. J is TRBJ2-7 and V is TRBV9; D may be TRBD1 (5 bases). Germline assignment: CDR1 SGDLS and CDR2 YYNGEE. This CDR3 has 13 residues. V was cut by 3 bases and J by 6 bases, with 13 bases left in between. The CDR3 DNA sequence: TGTGCCAGCAGCGGGGGCAGGTTTGGCGAGCAGTACCTC. It translates to CASSGGRFGEQYL.

The chain has TRBV28 and TRBJ2-4; weak D call: TRBD1 (5 bases). CDR1 MDHEN and CDR2 SYDVKM come from the germline V gene. V lost 0 bases and J lost 6, with 12 bases in between. There are 15 residues in the CDR3. The CDR3 nucleotides are TGTGCCAGCAGTTTATGGTGGCAGGGTGGAAACATTCAGTACTTC. It specifies CASSLWWQGGNIQYF.

About this clone: The same CDR3 can be traced to other DNA sequences in this sample. V gene TRBV30 combines with J gene TRBJ1-2, with D perhaps matching TRBD1 (5 bases). V was trimmed by 3 bases and J by 5 bases, leaving 10 bases between them. Germline V gives CDR1 GTSNPN, CDR2 SVGIG (reference sequence). CDR3 length: 12 amino acids. The CDR3 here is CAWSGGDYGYTF. Written as DNA, the CDR3 is TGTGCCTGGAGCGGAGGGGATTATGGCTACACCTTC.

This CDR3 is CASSVESVSGNTIYF. The CDR3 DNA is TGTGCCAGCAGCGTAGAGTCGGTCTCTGGAAACACCATATATTTT. This sequence joins TRBV9 and TRBJ1-3, with D unclear. Germline V gives CDR1 SGDLS, CDR2 YYNGEE. The length of the CDR3 is 15 residues. Trimming removed 0 bases from V and 0 bases from J, with 7 bases in between. Drawing the rest from reference TRBV9 and TRBJ1-3, the complete variable domain is DSGVTQTPKHLITATGQRVTLRCSPRSGDLSVYWYQQSLDQGLQFLIQYYNGEERAKGNILERFSAQQFPDLHSELNLSSLELGDSALYFCASSVESVSGNTIYFGEGSWLTVV.

The table lists this clone with a count of one. V gene TRBV4-1 combines with J gene TRBJ2-7, with D tentatively TRBD1 (5 bases). CDR1 and CDR2 (germline): MGHRA, YSYEKL. The CDR3 covers 14 residues. The V end lost 3 bases, the J end lost 1 base, and 10 bases lay between the germline ends. CDR3 residues: CASSHLGPSYEQYF. The DNA for the CDR3 is TGCGCCAGCAGCCACTTGGGGCCTTCCTACGAGCAGTACTTC.